This T cell receptor (beta chain) was captured by sequencing in a study of OX40 agonist ivuxolimab in advanced cancers. Turning to the study itself: Patients were dosed with the agonistic anti-OX40 (CD134) antibody ivuxolimab.

Sequenced by immunoSEQ multiplex PCR; TCRdb stores in-frame clones only, minus some. In the table there are approximately 66,000 clones, 86% of which are singletons. This receptor was taken from an adult with an advanced solid tumor such as melanoma, head and neck, liver or kidney cancer. The material sequenced was CD4+ or CD8+ T cells sorted from blood, taken in a trial of the OX40 agonist ivuxolimab.

CDR3 loop: CASSVGQGGYGYTF. CDR3 bases: TGTGCCAGCAGTGTAGGCCAGGGAGGGTATGGCTACACCTTC. The rearrangement joins TRBV2 to TRBJ1-2, with D possibly matching TRBD1 (5 bases). This CDR3 contains 14 residues. In germline, CDR1 is SNHLY, CDR2 FYNNEI. Trimming cost V 4 bases and J 5 bases, with 14 bases left between them.